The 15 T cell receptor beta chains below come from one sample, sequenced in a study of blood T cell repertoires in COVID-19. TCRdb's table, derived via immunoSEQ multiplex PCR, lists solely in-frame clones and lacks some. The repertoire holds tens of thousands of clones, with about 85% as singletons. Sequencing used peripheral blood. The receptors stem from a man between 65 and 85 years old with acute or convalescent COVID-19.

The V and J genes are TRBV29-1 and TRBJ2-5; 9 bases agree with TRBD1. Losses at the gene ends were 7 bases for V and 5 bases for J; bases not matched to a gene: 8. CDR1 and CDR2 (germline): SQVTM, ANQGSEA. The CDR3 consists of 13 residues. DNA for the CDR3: TGCAGCGCCGGGACAGGGAAGTTGGAGACCCAGTACTTC. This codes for CSAGTGKLETQYF.

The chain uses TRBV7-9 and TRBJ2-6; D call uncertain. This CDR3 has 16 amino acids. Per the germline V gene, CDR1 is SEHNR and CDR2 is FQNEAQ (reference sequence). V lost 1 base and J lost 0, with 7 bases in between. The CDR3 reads CASSLGRDSGANVLTF. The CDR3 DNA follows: TGTGCCAGCAGCTTAGGGAGAGACTCTGGGGCCAACGTCCTGACTTTC. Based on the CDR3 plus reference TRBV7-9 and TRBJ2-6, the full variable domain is DTGVSQNPRHKITKRGQNVTFRCDPISEHNRLYWYRQTLGQGPEFLTYFQNEAQLEKSRLLSDRFSAERPKGSFSTLEIQRTEQGDSAMYLCASSLGRDSGANVLTFGAGSRLTVL.

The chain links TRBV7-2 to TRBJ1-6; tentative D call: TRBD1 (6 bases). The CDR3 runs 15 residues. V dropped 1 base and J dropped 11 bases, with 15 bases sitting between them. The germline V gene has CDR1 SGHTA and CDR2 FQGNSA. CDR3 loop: CASSLGWGLETPLHF. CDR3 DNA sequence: TGTGCCAGCAGCTTAGGTTGGGGGCTGGAGACACCCCTCCACTTT.

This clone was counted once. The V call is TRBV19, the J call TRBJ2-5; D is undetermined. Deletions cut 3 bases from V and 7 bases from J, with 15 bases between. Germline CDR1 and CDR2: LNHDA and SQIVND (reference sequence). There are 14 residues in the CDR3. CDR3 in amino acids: CASSIEVERGTQYF. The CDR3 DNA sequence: TGTGCCAGTAGTATTGAGGTAGAAAGAGGGACCCAGTACTTC.

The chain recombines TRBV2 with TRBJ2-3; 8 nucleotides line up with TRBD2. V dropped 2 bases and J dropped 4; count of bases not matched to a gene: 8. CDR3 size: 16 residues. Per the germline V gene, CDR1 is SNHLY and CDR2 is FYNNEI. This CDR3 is CASSELATSGSDTQYF. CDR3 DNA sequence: TGTGCCAGCAGTGAACTGGCTACTAGCGGATCAGATACGCAGTATTTT.

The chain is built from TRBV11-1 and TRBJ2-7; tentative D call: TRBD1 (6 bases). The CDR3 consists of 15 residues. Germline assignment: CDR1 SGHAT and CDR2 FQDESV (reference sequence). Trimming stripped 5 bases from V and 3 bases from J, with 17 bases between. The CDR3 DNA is TGTGCCAGCAGCAAAAAAACAGGGCCGCGCTACGAGCAGTACTTC. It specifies CASSKKTGPRYEQYF.

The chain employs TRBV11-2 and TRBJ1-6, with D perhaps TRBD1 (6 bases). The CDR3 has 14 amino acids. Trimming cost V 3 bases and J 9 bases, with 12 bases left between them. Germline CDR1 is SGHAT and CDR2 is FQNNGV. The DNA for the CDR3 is TGTGCCAGCAGCTTGGGGCAGGGGAGTTCACCCCTCCACTTT. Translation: CASSLGQGSSPLHF.

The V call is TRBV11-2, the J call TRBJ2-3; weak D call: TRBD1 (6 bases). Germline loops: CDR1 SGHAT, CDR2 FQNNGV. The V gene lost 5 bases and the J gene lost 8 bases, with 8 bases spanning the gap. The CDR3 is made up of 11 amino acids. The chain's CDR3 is CASSPQGTQYF. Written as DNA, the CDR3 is TGTGCCAGCAGCCCACAGGGTACGCAGTATTTT.

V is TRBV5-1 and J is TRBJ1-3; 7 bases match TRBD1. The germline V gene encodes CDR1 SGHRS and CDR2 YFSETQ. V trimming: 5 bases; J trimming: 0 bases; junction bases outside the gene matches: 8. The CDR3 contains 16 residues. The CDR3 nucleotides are TGCGCCAGCAGAGCGGCGTACAGGGGCTCTGGAAACACCATATATTTT. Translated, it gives CASRAAYRGSGNTIYF.

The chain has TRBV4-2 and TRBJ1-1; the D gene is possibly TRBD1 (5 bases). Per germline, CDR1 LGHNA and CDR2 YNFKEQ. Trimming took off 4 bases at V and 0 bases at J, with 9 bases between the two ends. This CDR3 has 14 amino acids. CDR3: CASSRQPMNTEAFF. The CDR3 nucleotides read TGTGCCAGCAGCCGACAGCCAATGAACACTGAAGCTTTCTTT.

The chain's CDR3 is CASSQGQVDGYTF. The CDR3 DNA reads TGTGCCAGCAGCCAGGGACAGGTTGATGGCTACACCTTC. The rearrangement uses TRBV3-1 (or the pseudogene TRBV3-2) and TRBJ1-2; 8 nucleotides agree with TRBD1. V lost 3 bases and J lost 6; bases outside the gene matches: 3. CDR1 LGHDT and CDR2 YNNKEL come from the germline V gene (reference sequence). The CDR3 loop spans 13 amino acids.

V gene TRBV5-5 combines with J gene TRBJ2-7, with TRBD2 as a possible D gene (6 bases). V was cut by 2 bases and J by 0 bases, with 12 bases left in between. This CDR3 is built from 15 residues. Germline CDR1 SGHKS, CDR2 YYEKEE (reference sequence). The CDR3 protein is CASSFTRDSSYEQYF. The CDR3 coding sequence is TGTGCCAGCAGCTTTACCCGGGACTCCTCCTACGAGCAGTACTTC.

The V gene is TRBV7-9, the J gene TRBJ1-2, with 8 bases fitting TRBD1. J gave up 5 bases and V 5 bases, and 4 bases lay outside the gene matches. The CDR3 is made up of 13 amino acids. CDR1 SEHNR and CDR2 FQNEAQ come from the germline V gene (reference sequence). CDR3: CASSRTGKYGYTF. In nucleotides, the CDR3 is TGTGCCAGCAGCCGGACAGGGAAGTATGGCTACACCTTC.

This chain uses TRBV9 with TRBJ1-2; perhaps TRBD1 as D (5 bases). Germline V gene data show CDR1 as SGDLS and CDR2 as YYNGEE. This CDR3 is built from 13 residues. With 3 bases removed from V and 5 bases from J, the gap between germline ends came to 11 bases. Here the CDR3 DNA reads TGTGCCAGCAGCGCTAAAGACAGTTATGGCTACACCTTC. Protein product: CASSAKDSYGYTF.

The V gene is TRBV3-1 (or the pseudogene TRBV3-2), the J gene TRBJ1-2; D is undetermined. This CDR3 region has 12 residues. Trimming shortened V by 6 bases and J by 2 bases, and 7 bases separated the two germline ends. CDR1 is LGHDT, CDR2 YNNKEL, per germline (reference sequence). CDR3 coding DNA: TGTGCCAGCAGAACCCAGAACTATGGCTACACCTTC. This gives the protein CASRTQNYGYTF.